The rows below give T cell receptor beta chains drawn from one sample of a study of blood T cell repertoires in COVID-19. Repertoires were generated with immunoSEQ multiplex PCR, while TCRdb's copy carries only in-frame clones and drops some. The table shows 200,000 to 300,000 clones, with roughly nine tenths occurring only once. Sequencing was carried out using PBMCs or T cells enriched from blood (not recorded which). The receptors shown here come from a woman between 18 and 29 years old who had recovered from COVID-19. Both conserved end residues are part of each CDR3. The D gene is left open where the match is weak. Clone size is not always given. Where it is, it says once, few, many or a class for expanded clones.

CDR3,DNA,D,J,size,V
CASSQSGTRGPNNEQFF,TGTGCCAGCAGCCAATCCGGGACTAGGGGCCCCAACAATGAGCAGTTCTTC,TRBD2,TRBJ2-1,-,TRBV14
CASSAFGQGHPGELFF,TGTGCCAGCAGCGCCTTTGGACAGGGTCACCCCGGGGAGCTGTTTTTT,TRBD1,TRBJ2-2,-,TRBV11-3
CASSVVRGRPTYPDTQYF,TGTGCCAGCAGCGTAGTAAGGGGCAGACCCACCTACCCCGATACGCAGTATTTT,-,TRBJ2-3,-,TRBV9
CASSLGTSGENNEQFF,TGTGCCAGCAGCCTCGGGACTAGCGGTGAGAACAATGAGCAGTTCTTC,TRBD2,TRBJ2-1,-,TRBV3-1/TRBV3-2
CAISEAGGKSTDTQYF,TGTGCCATCAGTGAGGCGGGGGGGAAAAGCACAGATACGCAGTATTTT,TRBD2,TRBJ2-3,-,TRBV10-3
CASSARDRGRNNEKLFF,TGTGCCAGCAGCGCTCGGGACAGGGGGCGGAATAATGAAAAACTGTTTTTT,TRBD1,TRBJ1-4,-,TRBV2
CASLVGGYTEAFF,TGTGCCAGCCTCGTGGGGGGATACACTGAAGCTTTCTTT,-,TRBJ1-1,-,TRBV28
CACRRSDRTGAAYEQYF,TGTGCCTGCCGACGATCCGACCGGACGGGAGCCGCCTACGAGCAGTACTTC,-,TRBJ2-7,-,TRBV30
CSASASGSRTDTQYF,TGCAGTGCTAGTGCTAGCGGGTCTCGGACAGATACGCAGTATTTT,TRBD2,TRBJ2-3,few,TRBV20-1
CAISESKNRVSGYTF,TGTGCCATCAGTGAGTCGAAGAACAGGGTGAGTGGCTACACCTTC,-,TRBJ1-2,-,TRBV10-3
CASSVRGANTEAFF,TGTGCCAGCAGTGTCAGGGGAGCTAACACTGAAGCTTTCTTT,-,TRBJ1-1,-,TRBV6-2/TRBV6-3